This paragraph covers one TCR beta chain sequence. Authors' methods: From reference gene primer amplification, estimates of nucleated cell counts were derived. Data came from immunoSEQ multiplex PCR; TCRdb stores just in-frame clones and leaves some out. D and trimming come from the DNA, and the V and J calls and clone size come from that table. The sample yields approximately 240,000 clones, under 85% seen once. The data were obtained in a study of blood T cell repertoires in COVID-19. Study information: From the United States, Italy and Spain came samples of acute and convalescent COVID-19. PBMCs, B-cell-depleted T cells, or T cells were the source of the cDNA or gDNA that made up the material.

This CDR3 has 16 amino acids. The germline V gene encodes CDR1 MGHRA and CDR2 YSYEKL. Trimming left V 4 bases short and J 4 bases short, with 14 bases between. The source material was peripheral blood. The J gene is TRBJ2-6, the V gene TRBV4-1; tentative D call: TRBD2 (7 bases). This receptor was identified in a human donor in a cohort sampled during active COVID-19. CDR3 protein: CASSPGGASGANVLTF. The CDR3 DNA reads TGCGCCAGCAGCCCTGGGGGGGCGTCGGGGGCCAACGTCCTGACTTTC.